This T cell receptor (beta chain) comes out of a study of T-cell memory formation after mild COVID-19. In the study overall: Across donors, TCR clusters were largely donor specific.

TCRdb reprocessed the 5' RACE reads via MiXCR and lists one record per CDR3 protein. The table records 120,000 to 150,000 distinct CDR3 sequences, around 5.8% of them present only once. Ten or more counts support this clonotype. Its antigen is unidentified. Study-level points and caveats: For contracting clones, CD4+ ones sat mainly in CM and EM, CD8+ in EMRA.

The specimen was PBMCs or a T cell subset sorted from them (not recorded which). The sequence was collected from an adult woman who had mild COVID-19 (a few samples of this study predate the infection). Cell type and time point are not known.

As DNA, the CDR3 is TGTGCCAGCAGTTCCTTACAACTACAGTATTTT. Protein sequence: CASSSLQLQYF. The chain combines TRBV6-2 or TRBV6-3 with TRBJ2-3; no clear D gene. The V gene's germline CDR1 is MNHEY and CDR2 SVGEGT. Trimming removed 4 bases at V and 12 bases at J, with 11 bases between. This CDR3 is 11 amino acids long.